The 4 T cell receptor beta chains listed next were all sequenced from one sample in a study of blood T cell repertoires in COVID-19. Data came from immunoSEQ multiplex PCR; TCRdb stores just in-frame clones and leaves some out. The sample includes roughly 380,000 clones, 89% of them seen just once. Source material: peripheral blood. The receptors here all came from a woman between 40 and 50 years old with COVID-19, enrolled during active disease.

V and J are TRBV11-1 and TRBJ2-5, with 7 bases fitting TRBD1. With 5 bases clipped from V and 5 bases from J, the junction kept 14 bases outside the gene matches. From germline, CDR1 is SGHAT and CDR2 FQDESV (reference sequence). This CDR3 has 16 residues. The CDR3 loop is CASSGPRTGFRETQYF. Here the CDR3 DNA reads TGTGCCAGCAGCGGACCCCGGACAGGATTCCGGGAGACCCAGTACTTC.

This clone has a handful of counts. This chain uses TRBV15 with TRBJ2-5, with D perhaps TRBD1 (8 bases). The CDR3 runs 16 residues. Trimming took off 5 bases at V and 1 base at J, with 17 bases between the two ends. The V gene's germline CDR1 is LNHNV and CDR2 YYDKDF (reference sequence). CDR3 nucleotides: TGTGCCACCAGCCAGGGGGCGGGGGAGGGCCAAGAGACCCAGTACTTC. Translating gives CATSQGAGEGQETQYF.

The gene calls are TRBV5-1 and TRBJ2-5, with a weak D call TRBD1 (7 bases). The V gene's germline CDR1 is SGHRS and CDR2 YFSETQ. This CDR3 contains 14 residues. Trimming took 4 bases from V and 4 from J, leaving 14 bases between them. CDR3 DNA: TGCGCCAGCAGCGCGGGACAGCCCGGAGAGACCCAGTACTTC. Protein sequence: CASSAGQPGETQYF.

The V call is TRBV18, the J call TRBJ1-5; TRBD1 matches 8 bases. Trimming removed 6 bases from V and 3 bases from J; junction bases left unmatched: 10. This CDR3 is built from 16 residues. Germline assignment: CDR1 KGHSH and CDR2 LQKENI. CDR3 DNA: TGTGCCAGCTCCCTACAACAGGGGGTTAACAATCAGCCCCAGCATTTT. Its protein is CASSLQQGVNNQPQHF.